This T cell receptor (beta chain) originates from a study of response to subunit inactivated influenza vaccine. This clonotype was observed a few times. Its antigen is as yet unknown. TCRdb called the RT-PCR reads again in MiXCR, with one record for every CDR3 protein. Here the sample spans roughly 790,000 distinct CDR3 sequences, 21% being singletons. The CDR3 is 15 residues long. V lost 1 base to trimming and J lost 5 bases; unmatched junction nucleotides: 8. In germline, CDR1 is DFQATT, CDR2 SNEGSKA (reference sequence). Findings of the study overall: Authors suggested each seasonal influenza vaccination recruits few new T cells.

The clonotype was recovered from a man aged 50-60 years who received an inactivated influenza vaccine. J is TRBJ2-5 and V is TRBV20-1; 9 bases match TRBD2. This specimen consisted of PBMCs from blood, obtained around 5 days after vaccination. CDR3 sequence reads: CSARASGGRVETQYF. CDR3 DNA sequence: TGCAGTGCTAGAGCGAGCGGGGGGAGGGTCGAGACCCAGTACTTC.